Described below is a single TCR beta chain sequence and its context. The target antigen is unknown. The DNA ends 3 residues before the CDR3 does, and the rest of the CDR3 is filled in from the germline J gene. The CDR3 spans 14 residues. Germline loops: CDR1 SGHTA, CDR2 FQGTGA. This specimen belongs to a study of T cells in women clearing cervical HPV infection. General observations from the study: Cases and controls were distinguished at AUC around 0.8 by richness and V genes.

Clones were sequenced by immunoSEQ multiplex PCR, and TCRdb holds only the in-frame ones, with some missing. The sample includes around 19,000 clones. The receptor comes from a woman aged 18-69 years with a cervical HPV16 infection that either progressed to CIN3+ or cleared (not recorded which). The specimen was blood buffy coat. The rearrangement joins TRBV7-3 to TRBJ2-5, with 12 positions matching TRBD2. CDR3 loop: CASSSSGGASTQYF. The CDR3 bases that were read are TGTGCCAGCAGCTCTAGCGGGGGGGCCAGTACC. Variable domain in full (rest from reference TRBV7-3 and TRBJ2-5): GAGVSQTPSNKVTEKGKYVELRCDPISGHTALYWYRQSLGQGPEFLIYFQGTGAADDSGLPNDRFFAVRPEGSVSTLKIQRTERGDSAVYLCASSSSGGASTQYFGPGTRLLVL.